This passage covers 3 T cell receptor beta chains from one sample sequenced in a study of OX40 agonist ivuxolimab in advanced cancers. Clones were read by immunoSEQ multiplex PCR, and TCRdb kept only the in-frame ones, dropping some. The table shows about 84,000 clones, with 80% to 90% occurring only once. Sequenced here: CD4+ or CD8+ T cells sorted from blood, sampled in a trial of the OX40 agonist ivuxolimab. Receptor source: an adult with an advanced solid tumor such as melanoma, head and neck, liver or kidney cancer.

V gene TRBV5-1 combines with J gene TRBJ2-5; D is perhaps TRBD1 (6 bases). The CDR3 spans 15 residues. Germline V gene data show CDR1 as SGHRS and CDR2 as YFSETQ. V lost 0 bases and J lost 2, with 11 bases in between. The CDR3, as DNA: TGCGCCAGCAGCTTGGGGACAGCAGTACAAGAGACCCAGTACTTC. Its protein product is CASSLGTAVQETQYF.

The genes are TRBV7-3 and TRBJ2-1, with 9 positions matching TRBD2. This CDR3 is built from 14 residues. V trimming: 4 bases; J trimming: 2 bases; junction bases outside the gene matches: 0. Germline loops: CDR1 SGHTA, CDR2 FQGTGA. The CDR3 DNA reads as TGTGCCAGCAGCTCTAGCGGGGCCTACAATGAGCAGTTCTTC. Residues: CASSSSGAYNEQFF.

The V gene is TRBV30, the J gene TRBJ2-7; D possibly corresponds to TRBD1 (6 bases). CDR1 GTSNPN and CDR2 SVGIG come from the germline V gene (reference sequence). CDR3 length equals 11 residues. Between the trimmed V and J ends, which lost 0 bases and 10 bases, there was a span of 10 bases. CDR3 amino acids: CAWSVPGTQYF. CDR3 nucleotides: TGTGCCTGGAGTGTACCAGGGACACAGTACTTC.